The 32 T cell receptor beta chains given below trace back to one sample, sequenced in a study of cytomegalovirus exposure and HLA in healthy donors. With 60 Vbeta and 13 Jbeta primers, the PCR was carried out. Sequencing was performed with immunoSEQ multiplex PCR; in TCRdb, only in-frame clones are kept and a portion is missing. The profile shows under 65,000 clones, 82% of them singletons. The sequenced sample was PBMCs. The receptors derive from a middle-aged man in good health and CMV-seronegative.

This clone has just one count. The gene calls are TRBV11-2 and TRBJ2-4; the D gene is possibly TRBD1 (6 bases). Germline CDR1 is SGHAT and CDR2 is FQNNGV. This CDR3 has 18 amino acids. V was trimmed by 3 bases and J by 3 bases, leaving 21 bases between them. The CDR3 region is CASSFDRSHPVGKNIQYF. The CDR3 DNA follows: TGTGCCAGCAGCTTTGACAGGTCCCACCCTGTTGGCAAAAACATTCAGTACTTC.

The chain links TRBV10-3 to TRBJ2-5; D is perhaps TRBD2 (5 bases). The CDR3 contains 13 residues. V lost 6 bases, J lost 1 base, and 9 bases lay in between. Germline V gene lookup returns CDR1 ENHRY and CDR2 SYGVKD. This chain's CDR3 is CAISRGSQETQYF. DNA of the CDR3: TGTGCCATCAGCAGAGGGAGCCAAGAGACCCAGTACTTC.

This clone occurred a few times. The chain combines TRBV7-2 with TRBJ2-7; D possibly corresponds to TRBD1 (5 bases). Germline CDR1 and CDR2: SGHTA and FQGNSA. The CDR3 length is 12 residues. The ends were cut back, 4 bases at V and 6 bases at J, with 10 bases in the middle. The DNA for the CDR3 is TGTGCCAGCAGCTGGCAGGGTGGCGAGCAGTACTTC. It translates to CASSWQGGEQYF.

The chain uses TRBV19 and TRBJ1-5; 12 nucleotides line up with TRBD1. The CDR3 has 16 residues. Unmatched junction bases numbered 5, after V lost 5 bases and J lost 3 bases. The germline CDR1 and CDR2 sequences are LNHDA and SQIVND (reference sequence). The CDR3 protein is CASSFRDRGLNQPQHF. The DNA for the CDR3 is TGTGCCAGTAGTTTCCGGGACAGGGGGCTCAATCAGCCCCAGCATTTT. Supplemented by reference TRBV19 and TRBJ1-5, the full variable domain reads DGGITQSPKYLFRKEGQNVTLSCEQNLNHDAMYWYRQDPGQGLRLIYYSQIVNDFQKGDIAEGYSVSREKKESFPLTVTSAQKNPTAFYLCASSFRDRGLNQPQHFGDGTRLSIL.

The V gene is TRBV6-1, the J gene TRBJ1-5; unclear D gene. The CDR3 covers 12 residues. Deletions cut 1 base from V and 7 bases from J, with 5 bases between. Germline V gene data show CDR1 as MNHNS and CDR2 as SASEGT. This chain's CDR3 is CASSEVRQPQHF. In DNA, the CDR3 is TGTGCCAGCAGTGAAGTGAGGCAGCCCCAGCATTTT.

The V gene is TRBV5-4, the J gene TRBJ1-1; 10 bases align to TRBD1. The CDR3 runs 15 residues. Germline V gives CDR1 SGHNT, CDR2 YYREEE (reference sequence). Trimming removed 1 base from V and 10 bases from J; junction bases left unmatched: 10. CDR3 in DNA: TGTGCCAGCAGCTTGAGTAGAGGGACAGGGGTAGGAGCTTTCTTT. This codes for CASSLSRGTGVGAFF. Filled out from reference TRBV5-4 and TRBJ1-1, the complete variable domain reads ETGVTQSPTHLIKTRGQQVTLRCSSQSGHNTVSWYQQALGQGPQFIFQYYREEENGRGNFPPRFSGLQFPNYSSELNVNALELDDSALYLCASSLSRGTGVGAFFGQGTRLTVV.

The gene calls are TRBV7-2 and TRBJ1-6; D gene ambiguous. The germline gives CDR1 SGHTA, CDR2 FQGNSA. Trimming removed 5 bases from V and 14 bases from J, with 19 bases in between. CDR3 length: 14 amino acids. Written as DNA, the CDR3 is TGTGCCAGCAGCCGCACGTCAGCCTGGGAGTCCCTCCACTTT. Protein: CASSRTSAWESLHF.

The V and J genes are TRBV28 and TRBJ1-1; maybe TRBD1 (5 bases). V dropped 6 bases and J dropped 1 base, with 9 bases sitting between them. This CDR3 region has 13 residues. CDR1 MDHEN and CDR2 SYDVKM come from the germline V gene. In DNA form, the CDR3 reads TGTGCCAGCAGGCAAACAGGGAACACTGAAGCTTTCTTT. It translates to CASRQTGNTEAFF.

As concerns this clone: Its ends do not fully match the called genes, so a read error is possible. V usage is TRBV7-9 and J usage is TRBJ1-1; the D gene is possibly TRBD1 (5 bases). CDR3 length equals 12 residues. The germline V gene encodes CDR1 SEHNR and CDR2 FQNEAQ (reference sequence). The CDR3 spells CSSSLQGSEAFF. In DNA form, the CDR3 reads TGTTCCAGCAGTCTTCAGGGTTCCGAAGCTTTCTTT.

The V call is TRBV7-6, the J call TRBJ2-7; 11 positions agree with TRBD1. The CDR3 runs 16 residues. The V and J ends lost 2 bases and 7 bases, in that order; junction bases with no gene match: 10. Germline CDR1 and CDR2: SGHVS and FNYEAQ. The CDR3 sequence: CASSLLGTGGKVEQYF. CDR3 bases: TGTGCCAGCAGCTTACTGGGGACAGGGGGGAAAGTGGAGCAGTACTTC.

The chain joins TRBV6-1 to TRBJ1-5; 7 bases fit TRBD1. This CDR3 has 16 amino acids. The J segment lost 4 bases and the V segment lost 0 bases, leaving 6 bases of the junction unmatched. Per the germline V gene, CDR1 is MNHNS and CDR2 is SASEGT. CDR3 in amino acids: CASSEARRTGNQPQHF. In DNA, the CDR3 is TGTGCCAGCAGTGAAGCGAGGAGGACAGGAAATCAGCCCCAGCATTTT.

The genes are TRBV11-2 and TRBJ2-7, with 8 positions matching TRBD1. The CDR3 consists of 16 residues. V was clipped by 0 bases and J by 2 bases; unmatched bases: 6. Germline assignment: CDR1 SGHAT and CDR2 FQNNGV. CDR3 DNA: TGTGCCAGCAGCTTAGAGGCAGGGGGCGTCCCCTACGAGCAGTACTTC. Amino acid sequence: CASSLEAGGVPYEQYF.

This chain connects TRBV5-1 to TRBJ2-5, with D possibly being TRBD2 (6 bases). Per germline, CDR1 SGHRS and CDR2 YFSETQ. Trimming cost V 0 bases and J 5 bases, with 20 bases left between them. The CDR3 totals 17 residues. CDR3 residues: CASSLASQSGAGETQYF. The CDR3 nucleotides are TGCGCCAGCAGCTTGGCCTCGCAATCGGGCGCGGGGGAGACCCAGTACTTC.

V usage is TRBV9 and J usage is TRBJ2-6, with a possible D match to TRBD1 (6 bases). The CDR3 has 17 amino acids. Trimming pared 1 base from V and 0 bases from J, leaving 11 bases between. The germline V gene encodes CDR1 SGDLS and CDR2 YYNGEE. CDR3: CASSVTGTISGANVLTF. DNA for the CDR3: TGTGCCAGCAGCGTAACCGGGACAATCTCTGGGGCCAACGTCCTGACTTTC.

The genes are TRBV4-2 and TRBJ1-3; D ambiguous. The CDR3 is 15 amino acids. The germline CDR1 and CDR2 sequences are LGHNA and YNFKEQ. The ends were cut back, 1 base at V and 0 bases at J, with 7 bases in the middle. The CDR3: CASSQAGSSGNTIYF. Here the CDR3 DNA reads TGTGCCAGCAGCCAAGCGGGTAGCTCTGGAAACACCATATATTTT.

The chain joins TRBV7-2 to TRBJ1-1; the D is unclear. Trimming shortened V by 0 bases and J by 4 bases, and 6 bases separated the two germline ends. The CDR3 runs to 13 residues. Germline V gene data show CDR1 as SGHTA and CDR2 as FQGNSA. CDR3 in amino acids: CASSLAASTEAFF. The CDR3 region has the DNA TGTGCCAGCAGCTTAGCGGCAAGCACTGAAGCTTTCTTT.

The V gene is TRBV29-1, the J gene TRBJ2-1; 8 bases agree with TRBD2. Germline V gives CDR1 SQVTM, CDR2 ANQGSEA. The CDR3 runs 13 residues. The trim removed 7 bases at V and 8 bases at J, leaving 10 bases unmatched. The CDR3 nucleotides are TGCAGCGGCGACCGGGAGGGAATTGATGAGCAGTTCTTC. It codes for CSGDREGIDEQFF.

The genes are TRBV27 and TRBJ2-1, with a weak D call TRBD1 (5 bases). Trimming removed 10 bases at V and 4 bases at J, with 14 bases between. The CDR3 totals 13 residues. The germline gives CDR1 MNHEY, CDR2 SMNVEV (reference sequence). The CDR3 region is CATQDKGYNEQFF. CDR3 sequence (DNA): TGTGCCACCCAGGACAAGGGGTACAATGAGCAGTTCTTC.

The chain couples TRBV7-8 to TRBJ2-7, with D possibly being TRBD2 (6 bases). The length of the CDR3 is 14 residues. Germline V gene lookup returns CDR1 SGHVS and CDR2 FQNEAQ. Deletions cut 3 bases from V and 6 bases from J, with 15 bases between. The CDR3 DNA reads as TGTGCCAGCAGCTTGGAACGGACGCGGGGCGAGCAGTACTTC. Translated, it gives CASSLERTRGEQYF.

The V gene is TRBV5-1, the J gene TRBJ1-1, with 8 bases matching TRBD1. Trimming took 5 bases from V and 5 from J; bases not matched to a gene: 11. CDR3 length: 15 residues. The germline V gene encodes CDR1 SGHRS and CDR2 YFSETQ. The CDR3 DNA reads as TGCGCCAGCAGTAGGACAGGGATGGTTCTGACTGAAGCTTTCTTT. This translates into CASSRTGMVLTEAFF.

The genes are TRBV7-2 and TRBJ2-7; the match to TRBD2 covers 8 bases. Germline CDR1 is SGHTA and CDR2 is FQGNSA. The CDR3 contains 12 residues. The ends lost 6 bases at V and 6 bases at J; junction bases unmatched: 4. CDR3 nucleotide sequence: TGTGCCAGCAGGCTAGCGGGCCTCGAGCAGTACTTC. Protein: CASRLAGLEQYF.

The chain employs TRBV4-1 and TRBJ1-1; TRBD1 matches 8 bases. Germline values: CDR1 MGHRA, CDR2 YSYEKL. The V segment lost 3 bases and the J segment 0 bases; nucleotides outside the gene matches: 6. CDR3 length: 16 amino acids. CDR3 loop: CASSHPGQGMNTEAFF. CDR3 nucleotide sequence: TGCGCCAGCAGCCACCCCGGACAGGGAATGAACACTGAAGCTTTCTTT.

This clone was counted once. This chain uses TRBV29-1 with TRBJ1-2, with D tentatively TRBD1 (5 bases). CDR3 size: 14 residues. From germline, CDR1 is SQVTM and CDR2 ANQGSEA. V lost 4 bases and J 3 bases, leaving 15 bases between the germline ends. CDR3 protein: CSVAPGLLDYGYTF. Written as DNA, the CDR3 is TGCAGCGTTGCACCGGGACTCCTGGACTATGGCTACACCTTC.

The J gene is TRBJ1-2, the V gene TRBV7-2, with D possibly TRBD1 on 6 matching bases. This CDR3 has 17 amino acids. Germline loops: CDR1 SGHTA, CDR2 FQGNSA. Trimming pared 5 bases from V and 1 base from J, leaving 20 bases between. The DNA for the CDR3 is TGTGCCAGCAGCCCCGAAGGTGGACAGCCGGTTAACTATGGCTACACCTTC. Translating gives CASSPEGGQPVNYGYTF.

The chain uses TRBV29-1 and TRBJ2-1; 8 bases align to TRBD2. J gave up 0 bases and V 5 bases, and 15 bases lay outside the gene matches. This CDR3 comprises 18 residues. Germline-derived CDR1 and CDR2 are SQVTM and ANQGSEA. CDR3 loop: CSVSIPKAGAGSYNEQFF. As DNA, the CDR3 is TGCAGCGTTTCAATACCCAAAGCGGGAGCCGGCTCCTACAATGAGCAGTTCTTC.

A few counts support this clone. The rearrangement uses TRBV19 and TRBJ2-1; 13 nucleotides agree with TRBD2. CDR1 is LNHDA, CDR2 SQIVND, per germline (reference sequence). CDR3 length: 14 amino acids. V lost 4 bases, J lost 10 bases, and 4 bases stayed unmatched. As DNA, the CDR3 is TGTGCCAGTAGTAGACTAGCGGGGGGCCACGAGCAGTTCTTC. Protein product: CASSRLAGGHEQFF.

This chain uses TRBV6-6 with TRBJ2-1, with 7 bases fitting TRBD1. The CDR3 is 16 residues long. Germline V lookup: CDR1 MNHNY, CDR2 SVGAGI (reference sequence). Germline trimming cut 2 bases from V and 6 bases from J; bases unmatched to any gene: 10. CDR3 amino acids: CASSYPRQGILNEQFF. The CDR3 coding sequence is TGTGCCAGCAGTTACCCACGACAGGGAATTCTCAATGAGCAGTTCTTC.

This chain connects TRBV5-6 to TRBJ2-5; TRBD1 agrees at 10 bases. The J call is in doubt because the DNA end fits TRBJ2-7 better. CDR3 length: 17 residues. The germline V gene has CDR1 SGHDT and CDR2 YYEEEE. CDR3 sequence (DNA): TGTGCCAGCAGCTCCCCGAACCGGGACAGGGGAACCTACGAGCAGTACTTC. Protein product: CASSSPNRDRGTYEQYF.

The chain employs TRBV12-5 and TRBJ2-7, with D perhaps TRBD1 (6 bases). CDR1 LGHNT and CDR2 FRNRAP come from the germline V gene. This CDR3 region has 13 residues. V shed 2 bases and J shed 7 bases, with 12 bases lying between them. The CDR3 nucleotides are TGTGCTAGTGGTTTGAGGTGGGGGCGGGAGCAGTACTTC. It translates to CASGLRWGREQYF.

The chain links TRBV29-1 to TRBJ2-5; 8 bases fit TRBD1. V shed 3 bases and J 6 bases; nucleotides not matched to a gene: 0. Per the germline V gene, CDR1 is SQVTM and CDR2 is ANQGSEA. This CDR3 region has 11 residues. The CDR3 bases are TGCAGCGTTGACAGGGGGCAGACCCAGTACTTC. It translates to CSVDRGQTQYF.

This chain joins TRBV5-1 and TRBJ1-1, with D maybe TRBD1 (6 bases). Per the germline V gene, CDR1 is SGHRS and CDR2 is YFSETQ. This CDR3 comprises 14 residues. Trimming removed 4 bases at V and 1 base at J, with 11 bases between. The DNA for the CDR3 is TGCGCCAGCAGCCCCTCGACAGGGAACACTGAAGCTTTCTTT. Its translation is CASSPSTGNTEAFF.

The V call is TRBV18, the J call TRBJ2-2; 9 bases are a match to TRBD2. Germline V gene sequence: CDR1 KGHSH, CDR2 LQKENI. The CDR3 has 16 amino acids. V was clipped by 0 bases and J by 2 bases; unmatched bases: 1. CDR3: CASSPPAGGNTGELFF. As DNA, the CDR3 is TGTGCCAGCTCACCACCAGCGGGGGGTAACACCGGGGAGCTGTTTTTT.